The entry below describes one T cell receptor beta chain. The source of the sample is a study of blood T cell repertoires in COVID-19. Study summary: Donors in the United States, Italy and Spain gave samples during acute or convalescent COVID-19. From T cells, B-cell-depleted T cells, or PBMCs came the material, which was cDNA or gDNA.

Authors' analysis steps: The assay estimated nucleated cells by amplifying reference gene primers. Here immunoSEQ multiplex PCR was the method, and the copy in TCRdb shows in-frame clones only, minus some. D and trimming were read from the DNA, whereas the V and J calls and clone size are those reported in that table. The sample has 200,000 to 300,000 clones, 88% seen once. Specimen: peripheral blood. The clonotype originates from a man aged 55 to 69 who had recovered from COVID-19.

The DNA of the CDR3 is TGTGCCAGCAGCTTGACAGATAGCAATCAGCCCCAGCATTTT. It is translated as CASSLTDSNQPQHF. The chain recombines TRBV9 with TRBJ1-5; possibly TRBD1 for D (5 bases). Germline V gives CDR1 SGDLS, CDR2 YYNGEE. The ends were cut back, 4 bases at V and 0 bases at J, with 8 bases in the middle. The CDR3 runs 14 residues.